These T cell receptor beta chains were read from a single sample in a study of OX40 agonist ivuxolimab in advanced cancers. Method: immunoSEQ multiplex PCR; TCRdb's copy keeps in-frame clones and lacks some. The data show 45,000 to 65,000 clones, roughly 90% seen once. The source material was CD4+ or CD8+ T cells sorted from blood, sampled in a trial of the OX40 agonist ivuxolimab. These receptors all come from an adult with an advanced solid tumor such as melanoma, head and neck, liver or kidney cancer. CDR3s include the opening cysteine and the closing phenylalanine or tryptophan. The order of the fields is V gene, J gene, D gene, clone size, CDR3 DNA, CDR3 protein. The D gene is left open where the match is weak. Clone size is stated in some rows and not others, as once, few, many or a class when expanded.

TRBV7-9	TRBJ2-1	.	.	TGTGCCAGCAGCTTCCAAGCGGGCAATGAGCAGTTCTTC	CASSFQAGNEQFF
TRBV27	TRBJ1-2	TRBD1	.	TGTGTCAGCAGTTTCGGAGGGGGCGCTCGGAACTATGGCTACACCTTC	CVSSFGGGARNYGYTF
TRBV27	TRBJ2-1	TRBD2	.	TGTGCCAGCAGTTACGGACTAGCGGAAAATGAGCAGTTCTTC	CASSYGLAENEQFF
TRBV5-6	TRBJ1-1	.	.	TGTGCCAGCAGCACGACAGTGAACACTGAAGCTTTCTTT	CASSTTVNTEAFF
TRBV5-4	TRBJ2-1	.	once	TGTGCCAGCAGCTGGCTGTACAATGAGCAGTTCTTC	CASSWLYNEQFF
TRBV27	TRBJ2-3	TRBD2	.	TGTGCCAGCAGCCTAGCGGGGGGGACAACGGATACGCAGTATTTT	CASSLAGGTTDTQYF
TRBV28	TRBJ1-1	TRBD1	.	TGTGCCAGCAGAAGACAGGGGGGATTTTTGAACACTGAAGCTTTCTTT	CASRRQGGFLNTEAFF
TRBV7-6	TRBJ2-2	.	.	TGTGCCAGCAGCTTAGTAAGGAACACCGGGGAGCTGTTTTTT	CASSLVRNTGELFF
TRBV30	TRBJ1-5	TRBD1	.	TGTGCCTGGAGTGCGGTTGGACAGGGGGAGGTCCGTTATAGCAATCAGCCCCAGCATTTT	CAWSAVGQGEVRYSNQPQHF
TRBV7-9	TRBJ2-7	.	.	TGTGCCAGCAGCTTAGCCAGTCCCTACGAGCAGTACTTC	CASSLASPYEQYF
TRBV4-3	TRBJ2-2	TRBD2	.	TGCGCCAGCAGCCAAGATTTGCGGGAGTTCGAAGGGGAGCTGTTTTTT	CASSQDLREFEGELFF
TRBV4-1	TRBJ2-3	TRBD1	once	TGCGCCAGCAGCCAACCGTCCGGGACAGCCTATACGCAGTATTTT	CASSQPSGTAYTQYF
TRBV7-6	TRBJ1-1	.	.	TGTGCCAGCAGCTTAGACTGGGGGGCGAACACTGAAGCTTTCTTT	CASSLDWGANTEAFF
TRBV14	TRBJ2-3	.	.	TGTGCCAGCAGCCCTGTCGGGGTCACAGATACGCAGTATTTT	CASSPVGVTDTQYF
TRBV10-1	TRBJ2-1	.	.	TGCGCCAGCCGTGGTGACAATGAGCAGTTCTTC	CASRGDNEQFF
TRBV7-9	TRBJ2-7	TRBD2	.	TGTGCCAGCAGCTTAAGTAGCGGGTTCCGACGCGAGCAGTACTTC	CASSLSSGFRREQYF
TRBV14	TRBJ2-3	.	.	TGTGCCAGCAGCGGCTGGGGCACCGCAGATACGCAGTATTTT	CASSGWGTADTQYF
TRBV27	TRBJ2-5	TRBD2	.	TGTGCCAGCAGTTTTCGCGGGAGTGGAGAGACCCAGTACTTC	CASSFRGSGETQYF
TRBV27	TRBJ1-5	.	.	TGTGCCAGCAGTTTGATAAGCAACCAGCCCCAGCATTTT	CASSLISNQPQHF
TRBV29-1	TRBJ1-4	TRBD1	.	TGCAGCGTTACAGGGGGAGTGGATGAAAAACTGTTTTTT	CSVTGGVDEKLFF
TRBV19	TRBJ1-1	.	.	TGTGCCAGTAAAACAGGGTACACTGAAGCTTTCTTT	CASKTGYTEAFF
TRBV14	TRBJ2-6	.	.	TGTGCCAGCAGCCAAGATCCGCCGGAAACTGGGGCCAACGTCCTGACTTTC	CASSQDPPETGANVLTF
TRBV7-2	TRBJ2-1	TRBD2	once	TGTGCCAGCATCGAAGGCCCTGGCGGGAGCGGTGAGCAGTTCTTC	CASIEGPGGSGEQFF
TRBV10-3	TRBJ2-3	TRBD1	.	TGTGCCATCAGTCGCCGGGACAGGGAGTCTTGGACACCTGACTTCACAGATACGCAGTATTTT	CAISRRDRESWTPDFTDTQYF
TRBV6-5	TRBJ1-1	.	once	TGTGCCAGCAGTTACCCGGGTGGGTTAACTTTCTTT	CASSYPGGLTFF
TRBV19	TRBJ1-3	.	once	TGTGCCAGTAGTCCTGCAGGGAGCTCTGGAAACACCATATATTTT	CASSPAGSSGNTIYF
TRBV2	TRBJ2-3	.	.	TGTGCCAGCGCTGACCCCGGTGGCACAGATACGCAGTATTTT	CASADPGGTDTQYF
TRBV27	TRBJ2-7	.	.	TGTGCCAGCAGTCCCAGACAGGGACTACAGTACGAGCAGTACTTC	CASSPRQGLQYEQYF
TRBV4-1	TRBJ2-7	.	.	TGCGCCAGCAGCCATTCTTCGGACGAGCAGTACTTC	CASSHSSDEQYF
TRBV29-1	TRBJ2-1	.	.	TGCAGCGTTGCCCAGGACAGTTACAATGAGCAGTTCTTC	CSVAQDSYNEQFF
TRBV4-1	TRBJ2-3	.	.	TGCGCCAGCAGCCAAGAACGGGAGACAGATACGCAGTATTTT	CASSQERETDTQYF
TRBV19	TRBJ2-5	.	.	TGTGCCAGTAGTCTCATTCTTCGAGAGACCCAGTACTTC	CASSLILRETQYF
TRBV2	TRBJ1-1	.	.	TGTGCCAGCAGTCCCGACGGGAACACTGAAGCTTTCTTT	CASSPDGNTEAFF
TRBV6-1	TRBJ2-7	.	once	TGTGCCAGCAGTGAAGGTACGCGGGGCCCCTACGAGCAGTACTTC	CASSEGTRGPYEQYF
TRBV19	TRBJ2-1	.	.	TGTGCCAGTAGTATCGGAGGGGGCATCAGCAATGAGCAGTTCTTC	CASSIGGGISNEQFF
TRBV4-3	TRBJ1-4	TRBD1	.	TGCGCCAGCAGCCAGGGTAGAGCAGGGGGTAATGAAAAACTGTTTTTT	CASSQGRAGGNEKLFF
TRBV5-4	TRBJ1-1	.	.	TGTGCCAGCAGCTTGAAACGGTTCACTGAAGCTTTCTTT	CASSLKRFTEAFF
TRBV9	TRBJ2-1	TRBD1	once	TGTGCCAGCAGCGGGTTCGGTAAACAGGGGGATGAGCAGTTCTTC	CASSGFGKQGDEQFF
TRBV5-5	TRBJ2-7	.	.	TGTGCCAGCAGTTACGGACAGTCCTCGGTTCGCGAGCAGTACTTC	CASSYGQSSVREQYF
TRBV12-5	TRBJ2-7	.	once	TGTGCTAGTGGTTTGGTGGTGCACGAGCAGTACTTC	CASGLVVHEQYF
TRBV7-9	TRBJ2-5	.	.	TGTGCCAGCAGCCAGGGTAGTGAGACCCAGTACTTC	CASSQGSETQYF
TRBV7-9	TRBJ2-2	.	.	TGTGCCAGCAGCTTAGGGACATCCACCGGGGAGCTGTTTTTT	CASSLGTSTGELFF
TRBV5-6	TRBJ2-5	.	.	TGTGCCAGCAGCTTGACGGGGCCTTCTCCGTACCAAGAGACCCAGTACTTC	CASSLTGPSPYQETQYF
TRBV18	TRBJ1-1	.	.	TGTGCCAGCTCACCAGAGAGGGGCCCGAACACTGAAGCTTTCTTT	CASSPERGPNTEAFF
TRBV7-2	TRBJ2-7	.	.	TGTGCCAGCAGCTTAGAGAAGTACAACGAGCAGTACTTC	CASSLEKYNEQYF
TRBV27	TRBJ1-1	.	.	TGTGCCAGCAGTTTATCACCCAGGGGCCCTGAAGCTTTCTTT	CASSLSPRGPEAFF
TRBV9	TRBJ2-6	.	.	TGTGCCAGCAGCTATGAAGGGACTGGGGCCAACGTCCTGACTTTC	CASSYEGTGANVLTF
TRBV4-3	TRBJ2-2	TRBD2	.	TGCGCCAGCAGCCAATACGGGGGGTACACCGGGGAGCTGTTTTTT	CASSQYGGYTGELFF
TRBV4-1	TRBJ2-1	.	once	TGCGCCAGCAGCCTATATAGAAGAACAGGGAATGAGCAGTTCTTC	CASSLYRRTGNEQFF
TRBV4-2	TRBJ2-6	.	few	TGTGCCAGCAGCCAAGATACAGGGTCTGGGGCCAACGTCCTGACTTTC	CASSQDTGSGANVLTF
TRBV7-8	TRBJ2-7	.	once	TGTGCCAGCAGCTTAGAAGCACGGGACGCAATTTATGAGCAGTACTTC	CASSLEARDAIYEQYF
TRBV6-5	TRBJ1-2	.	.	TGTGCCAGCAGCCCGGACAGCTATGGCTACACCTTC	CASSPDSYGYTF
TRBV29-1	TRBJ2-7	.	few	TGCAGCGTTGGGGGGATCTACGAGCAGTACTTC	CSVGGIYEQYF
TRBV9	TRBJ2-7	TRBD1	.	TGTGCCAGCAGCGTAGAGGGGACAGGGAACTACGAGCAGTACTTC	CASSVEGTGNYEQYF